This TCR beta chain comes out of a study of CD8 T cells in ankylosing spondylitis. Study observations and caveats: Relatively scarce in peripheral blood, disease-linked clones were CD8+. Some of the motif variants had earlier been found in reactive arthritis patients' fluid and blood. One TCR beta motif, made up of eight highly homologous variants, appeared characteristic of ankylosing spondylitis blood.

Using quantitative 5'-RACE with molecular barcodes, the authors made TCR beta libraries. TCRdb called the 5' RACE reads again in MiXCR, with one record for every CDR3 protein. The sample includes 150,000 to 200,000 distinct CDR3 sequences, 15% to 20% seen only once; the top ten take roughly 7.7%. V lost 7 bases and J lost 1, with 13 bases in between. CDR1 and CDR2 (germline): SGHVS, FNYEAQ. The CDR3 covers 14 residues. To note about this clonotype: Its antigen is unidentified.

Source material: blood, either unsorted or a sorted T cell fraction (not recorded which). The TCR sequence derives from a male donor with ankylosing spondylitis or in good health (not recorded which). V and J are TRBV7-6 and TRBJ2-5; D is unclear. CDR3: CASTPEPIQETQYF. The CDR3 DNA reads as TGTGCCAGCACCCCGGAACCTATCCAAGAGACCCAGTACTTC.